This T cell receptor (beta chain) came from a study of T cell changes during pregnancy in multiple sclerosis. Repertoires were generated with immunoSEQ multiplex PCR, while TCRdb's copy carries only in-frame clones and drops some. This sample has 50,000 to 80,000 clones, with roughly 92% found just once. CDR1 and CDR2 (germline): SGHTA, FQGNSA. The V gene lost 5 bases and the J gene lost 0 bases, with 13 bases spanning the gap. The CDR3 is 15 residues long. The chain recombines TRBV7-2 with TRBJ1-2; possible D gene TRBD1, 6 bases. This material consisted of peripheral blood, taken in the second trimester of pregnancy. This sequence was found in a female donor with multiple sclerosis, enrolled in a pregnancy study. The CDR3 protein is CASSPTAGANYGYTF. CDR3 coding DNA: TGTGCCAGCAGCCCCACGGCAGGGGCTAACTATGGCTACACCTTC.